This TCR beta chain stems from a study of response to subunit inactivated influenza vaccine. Looked up from germline, CDR1 is ENHRY and CDR2 is SYGVKD. The CDR3 length is 14 residues. The germline V and J ends were trimmed by 9 bases and 5 bases, with 19 bases remaining between them. The study's findings and limits: Seasonal influenza vaccination, on each occasion, was suggested by the authors to recruit few new T cells.

Each CDR3 protein gets one entry after TCRdb re-called the RT-PCR reads with MiXCR. The sample has roughly 700,000 distinct CDR3 sequences, around 16% seen once; the top ten hold around 10%. Notes on this clonotype: No antigen is known for it.

The sample in question was PBMCs from blood, obtained approximately 13 days after vaccination. The origin of this receptor is a man aged 50 or older who received an inactivated influenza vaccine. The rearrangement uses TRBV10-3 and TRBJ2-5, with a possible D match to TRBD1 (5 bases). CDR3 residues: CAIPPGALQETQYF. CDR3 sequence (DNA): TGTGCCATACCTCCTGGGGCCCTCCAGGAGACCCAGTACTTC.